The T cell receptor beta chain described here comes from a study of T cell changes during pregnancy in multiple sclerosis. This clone was detected only once. V shed 6 bases and J shed 6 bases, with 13 bases lying between them. The germline V gene encodes CDR1 LGHNA and CDR2 YSLEER. CDR3 length equals 13 residues. Data came from immunoSEQ multiplex PCR; TCRdb stores just in-frame clones and leaves some out. Of 95,000 to 100,000 clones in the sample, around 90% were seen once. This specimen was peripheral blood, taken in the second trimester of pregnancy. The source of this sequence is a female donor with multiple sclerosis, enrolled in a pregnancy study. J is TRBJ2-3 and V is TRBV4-3, with D tentatively TRBD1 (6 bases). The CDR3 spells CASSRTAMDTQYF. In nucleotides, the CDR3 is TGCGCCAGCAGTCGGACAGCAATGGATACGCAGTATTTT.